This T cell receptor beta chain was captured in a study of T cells after yellow fever vaccination. Study observations and caveats: Relatively few clonotypes were ones that appeared in both CD4 and CD8 compartments. Abundant clonotypes from the bulk population could get into FACS-sorted repertoires as contaminants.

The CDR3 sequence is 15 residues long. Trimming removed 6 bases from V and 5 bases from J; junction bases left unmatched: 7. For TCR, cDNA came from 5'RACE template switching, which added a universal primer site and UMIs. TCRdb re-called the 5' RACE reads with MiXCR, one entry per CDR3 protein. The sample includes 160,000 or so distinct CDR3 sequences, about 7% of them seen just once. This clonotype was observed many times. The target antigen is unknown. V usage is TRBV12-3 or TRBV12-4 and J usage is TRBJ2-1; 10 bases agree with TRBD2. The starting material was CD4+ T cells sorted from PBMCs, obtained about 5 days after the first yellow fever vaccination. The TCR originated in a man aged 18 to 29 who received the YFV17D yellow fever vaccine. In DNA form, the CDR3 reads TGTGCCAGCAGCCTGGTAGCGGGGGGCCACAATGAGCAGTTCTTC. It encodes CASSLVAGGHNEQFF.